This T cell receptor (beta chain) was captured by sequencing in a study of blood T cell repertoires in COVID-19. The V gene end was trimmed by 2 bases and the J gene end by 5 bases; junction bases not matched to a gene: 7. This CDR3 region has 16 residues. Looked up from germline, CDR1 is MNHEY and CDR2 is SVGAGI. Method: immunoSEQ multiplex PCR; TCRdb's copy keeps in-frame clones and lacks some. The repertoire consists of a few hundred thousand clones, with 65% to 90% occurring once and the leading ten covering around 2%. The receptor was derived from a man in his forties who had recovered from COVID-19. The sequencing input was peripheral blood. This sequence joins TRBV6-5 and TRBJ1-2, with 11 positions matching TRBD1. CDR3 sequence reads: CASSYAPGTGGYGYTF. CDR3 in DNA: TGTGCCAGCAGTTACGCTCCCGGGACAGGGGGTTATGGCTACACCTTC.